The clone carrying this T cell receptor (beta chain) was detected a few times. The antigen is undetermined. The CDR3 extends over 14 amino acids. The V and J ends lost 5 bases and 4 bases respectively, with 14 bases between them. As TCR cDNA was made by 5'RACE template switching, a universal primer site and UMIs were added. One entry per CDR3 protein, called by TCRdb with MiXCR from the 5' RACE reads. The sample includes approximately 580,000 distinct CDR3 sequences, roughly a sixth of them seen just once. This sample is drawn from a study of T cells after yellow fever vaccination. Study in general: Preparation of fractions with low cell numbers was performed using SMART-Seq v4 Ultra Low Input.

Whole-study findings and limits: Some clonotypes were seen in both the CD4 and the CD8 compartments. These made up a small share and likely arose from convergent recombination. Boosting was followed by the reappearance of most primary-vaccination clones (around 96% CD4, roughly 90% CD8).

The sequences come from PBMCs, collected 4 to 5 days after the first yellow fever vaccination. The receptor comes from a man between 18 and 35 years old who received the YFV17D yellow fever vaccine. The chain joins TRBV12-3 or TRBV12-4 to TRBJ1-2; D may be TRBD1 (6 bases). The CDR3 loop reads CASSTLGAAYGYTF. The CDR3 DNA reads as TGTGCCAGCAGTACGTTGGGGGCGGCCTATGGCTACACCTTC.